This T cell receptor (beta chain) emerged from a study of blood T cell repertoires in COVID-19. Turning to the study itself: Whether acute or convalescent, the COVID-19 samples came from the United States, Italy and Spain. Sources were T cells, B-cell-depleted T cells, or PBMCs; the material itself was cDNA or gDNA.

Original methodology: From reference gene primer amplification, estimates of nucleated cell counts were derived. Assay used: immunoSEQ multiplex PCR; TCRdb lists only in-frame clones, some missing. That table is the source of V, J and clone size, and D and trimming were worked out from the DNA. This sample has about 160,000 clones; around four fifths occur once, and the top ten carry roughly 9.2%. The CDR3 is made up of 15 amino acids. The ends were cut back, 1 base at V and 5 bases at J, with 15 bases in the middle. Germline-derived CDR1 and CDR2 are SGHDT and YYEEEE. Sequenced material: peripheral blood. The sequence came from a woman over 75 with active or convalescent COVID-19. The rearrangement joins TRBV5-6 to TRBJ1-1; tentatively, D is TRBD1 (5 bases). CDR3 bases: TGTGCCAGCAGCTTGAGTACAGGAAGACGGACTGAAGCTTTCTTT. Protein sequence: CASSLSTGRRTEAFF.